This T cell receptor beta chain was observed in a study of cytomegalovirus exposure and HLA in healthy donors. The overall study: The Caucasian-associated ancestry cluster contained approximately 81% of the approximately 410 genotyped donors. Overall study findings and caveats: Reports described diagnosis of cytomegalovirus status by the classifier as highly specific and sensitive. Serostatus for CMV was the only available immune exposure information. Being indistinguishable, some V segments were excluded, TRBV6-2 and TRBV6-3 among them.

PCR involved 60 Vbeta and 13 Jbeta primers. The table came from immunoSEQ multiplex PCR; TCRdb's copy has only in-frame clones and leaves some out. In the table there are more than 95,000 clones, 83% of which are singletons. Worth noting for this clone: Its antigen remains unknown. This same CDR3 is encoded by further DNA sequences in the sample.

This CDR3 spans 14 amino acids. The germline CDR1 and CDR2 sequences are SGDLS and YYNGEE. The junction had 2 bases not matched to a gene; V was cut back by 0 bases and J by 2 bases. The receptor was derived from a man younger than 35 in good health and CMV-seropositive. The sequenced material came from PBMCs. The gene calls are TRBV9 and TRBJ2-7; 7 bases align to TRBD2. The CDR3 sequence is CASSVGGGTYEQYF. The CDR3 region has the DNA TGTGCCAGCAGCGTAGGGGGGGGTACCTACGAGCAGTACTTC.